This T cell receptor beta chain originates from a study of T cells in Graves' hyperthyroidism and ophthalmopathy (dated 2019 in TCRdb). Regarding the study in general: Peripheral blood was collected at initial diagnosis, before any treatment. A discovery cohort of about a hundred patients, 43 with Graves' ophthalmopathy and 55 to 60 with stable Graves' hyperthyroidism, was used to find distinguishing TCR V-J signatures. An independent validation cohort of about 19 hyperthyroidism patients and roughly 16 patients who later progressed to ophthalmopathy tested prospective prediction of ophthalmopathy. The 75 to 100 discovery patients were randomly divided into training and test sets at a 7:3 ratio. In roughly six Graves' hyperthyroidism patients, the study also compared T-cell repertoires from thyroid tissue with T-cell repertoires from blood. Once sampling was done, hyperthyroidism patients were given methimazole at a starting dose of 30 mg daily, whereas ophthalmopathy patients were given high-dose intravenous methylprednisolone. The paper describes TCR Vbeta CDR3 sequencing of 120 to 150 peripheral blood samples, made up of roughly 40 ophthalmopathy patients, 70 to 75 hyperthyroidism patients and some 17 progressor patients.

As to this clonotype: There is no known antigen for this receptor. Qualities for individual bases were not recorded, and no much larger clone is one base off.

The full study reports these points: Most expanded thyroid clonotypes (frequency above 0.001) were also detected in blood, suggesting blood repertoires may reflect thyroid immune responses. Sample size was not statistically predetermined, and blinding of investigators to group allocation was not performed. In validation, the model predicted progression to ophthalmopathy a median of approximately 6.3 months before onset, with 65% to 71% sensitivity and 72.22% specificity. A 13 V-J signature model separated ophthalmopathy from stable hyperthyroidism, with approximately 87% sensitivity and about 81% specificity in cross-validation and 80%/75% in testing.

Amplification of TCR beta CDR3 regions was carried out from RNA transcripts. For the first round of RT-PCR on the TCR CDR3, the HTBI primer set was used together with the Qiagen OneStep RT-PCR kit. Libraries were constructed in a second round of multiplex PCR, after which size selection and purification were performed. The libraries were sequenced on an Illumina HiSeq2000 using paired-end 100 bp reads. Turning to the authors' computational methods: SOAPnuke was used to process the raw data, removing reads that contained adapters or uncalled bases, had a mean Phred below 15, or lacked an exact match to the constant primer or identifier. High-quality paired reads were merged with COPE v1.2.5, and unique nucleotide sequences were defined as clonotypes. MiTCR v1.1 was used to align clonotypes to the IMGT TRBV, TRBD and TRBJ reference segments. The analysis included only V-J combinations with a frequency above 0.0001, which together covered roughly 99% of the repertoires. The TCS score was defined as the ratio of F50 (clonal expansion) to E x V (chaos), calculated using BLOSUM62-based TCRdist between CDR3 peptides within each V-J. Welch's t-statistics and random forest reduced roughly 540 V-J features to 10 to 15, which were used in a naive Bayes classifier (R e1071). Starting from the raw public reads, TCRdb applied fastp trimming at Q25, assembled clones with MiXCR and retained in-frame beta chains. One record per CDR3 amino acid sequence lists the most common genes and DNA. TCRdb, not the original authors, processed these V and J calls. The sample profile shows around 370,000 distinct CDR3 sequences; about a fifth of them were found once. The leading ten clones occupy around 40% of the sample.

A distance of 12 bases separates the germline ends of V and J, which lose 3 bases and 7 bases respectively. CDR3 length: 13 amino acids, cysteine to phenylalanine. Kept here is only the CDR3 DNA, which spans 39 bases and is read in frame from base 1. The germline V gene yields KGHSH for CDR1 and LQKENI for CDR2. Ophthalmopathy patients had moderately to severely active disease, Clinical Activity Score of at least 3, NOSPECS grade of at least 4, and duration under 3 months. Exclusion was applied to patients with uncontrolled infections, other autoimmune diseases, pregnancy or lactation. Diagnoses were established on the basis of clinical symptoms, serum thyroxine and TRAb, thyroid ultrasound, and orbital computed tomography. PBMCs were isolated from about 9.2 ml of fresh peripheral blood by Ficoll-Paque density gradient centrifugation. Total RNA was extracted using Trizol reagent, and RNA quality was assessed on an Agilent 2100 Bioanalyzer.

The chain couples TRBV18 to TRBJ1-2, with the D gene uncertain. Sequences were obtained from blood. This receptor was obtained from a man in his late teens or twenties with Graves' ophthalmopathy. This receptor carries the CDR3 CASSPDTEFGYTF. Here is the DNA: TGTGCCAGCTCACCCGACACGGAATTTGGCTACACCTTC. Here the CDR3 is joined to the reference TRBV18 and TRBJ1-2 genes, and the full variable domain is: NAGVMQNPRHLVRRRGQEARLRCSPMKGHSHVYWYRQLPEEGLKFMVYLQKENIIDESGMPKERFSAEFPKEGPSILRIQQVVRGDSAAYFCASSPDTEFGYTFGSGTRLTVV.